The 29 T cell receptor beta chains given below trace back to one sample, sequenced in a study of T cell changes during pregnancy in multiple sclerosis. Sequenced by immunoSEQ multiplex PCR; TCRdb stores in-frame clones only, minus some. The sample holds around 130,000 clones, around 93% seen once. The specimen was peripheral blood, collected before pregnancy. These receptors originate from a female donor with multiple sclerosis, enrolled in a pregnancy study.

The rearrangement joins TRBV19 to TRBJ2-3, with D perhaps TRBD2 (7 bases). The V end was cut by 1 base, the J end by 5 bases, with 13 bases between. The germline CDR1 and CDR2 sequences are LNHDA and SQIVND (reference sequence). The CDR3 runs to 15 residues. This CDR3 is CASSIGTGGRDTQYF. CDR3 nucleotides: TGTGCCAGTAGTATAGGGACCGGGGGGCGAGATACGCAGTATTTT.

This chain connects TRBV7-8 to TRBJ1-2; possible D gene TRBD1, 5 bases. Germline-derived CDR1 and CDR2 are SGHVS and FQNEAQ. The CDR3 runs 15 residues. The ends were cut back, 4 bases at V and 9 bases at J, with 21 bases in the middle. CDR3 in DNA: TGTGCCAGCAGCTCCCCTACAGGCCGAATCCGTAGCTACACCTTC. It encodes CASSSPTGRIRSYTF.

The chain recombines TRBV20-1 with TRBJ2-7, with a possible D match to TRBD2 (5 bases). Germline assignment: CDR1 DFQATT and CDR2 SNEGSKA (reference sequence). Trimming stripped 4 bases from V and 5 bases from J, with 9 bases between. The CDR3 covers 11 residues. CDR3 in amino acids: CSAISGHEQYF. CDR3 nucleotides: TGCAGTGCTATCAGCGGTCACGAGCAGTACTTC.

The J gene is TRBJ2-1, the V gene TRBV7-9, with TRBD2 identical over 8 bases. CDR3 length equals 15 residues. The junction had 3 bases not matched to a gene; V was cut back by 1 base and J by 4 bases. Germline-derived CDR1 and CDR2 are SEHNR and FQNEAQ (reference sequence). The CDR3 reads CASSLGSSGYNEQFF. The CDR3 DNA sequence: TGTGCCAGCAGCTTAGGGTCTAGCGGGTACAATGAGCAGTTCTTC.

The chain links TRBV5-5 to TRBJ1-6; 7 bases match TRBD1. Germline V lookup: CDR1 SGHKS, CDR2 YYEKEE (reference sequence). The CDR3 sequence is 15 residues long. The trim removed 4 bases at V and 10 bases at J, leaving 11 bases unmatched. CDR3 loop: CASSRDTGASSPLHF. DNA of the CDR3: TGTGCCAGCAGCAGAGACACAGGGGCGAGCTCACCCCTCCACTTT. Drawing the rest from reference TRBV5-5 and TRBJ1-6, the complete variable domain is DAGVTQSPTHLIKTRGQQVTLRCSPISGHKSVSWYQQVLGQGPQFIFQYYEKEERGRGNFPDRFSARQFPNYSSELNVNALLLGDSALYLCASSRDTGASSPLHFGNGTRLTVT.

The chain joins TRBV5-4 to TRBJ2-7, with a tentative D call TRBD2 (6 bases). Deletions cut 0 bases from V and 4 bases from J, with 11 bases between. CDR1 is SGHNT and CDR2 is YYREEE in the germline V gene (reference sequence). This CDR3 region has 14 residues. CDR3 nucleotides: TGTGCCAGCAGCTTGGGGCCAGGAGGGTACGAGCAGTACTTC. Protein product: CASSLGPGGYEQYF. The whole variable domain, remainder taken from reference TRBV5-4 and TRBJ2-7, is ETGVTQSPTHLIKTRGQQVTLRCSSQSGHNTVSWYQQALGQGPQFIFQYYREEENGRGNFPPRFSGLQFPNYSSELNVNALELDDSALYLCASSLGPGGYEQYFGPGTRLTVT.

The chain combines TRBV5-1 with TRBJ2-2; D may be TRBD2 (6 bases). The CDR3 covers 15 residues. Deletions cut 1 base from V and 1 base from J, with 8 bases between. Germline CDR1 is SGHRS and CDR2 is YFSETQ. The chain's CDR3 is CASSLRRENTGELFF. The CDR3 DNA follows: TGCGCCAGCAGCTTGAGGCGGGAGAACACCGGGGAGCTGTTTTTT.

CDR3 DNA: TGTGCCAGCAGTCAAGATCAGGGTTGGAAGTACTATGGCTACACCTTC. Its protein is CASSQDQGWKYYGYTF. The V call is TRBV6-6, the J call TRBJ1-2; maybe TRBD1 (5 bases). Germline CDR1 is MNHNY and CDR2 is SVGAGI (reference sequence). There are 16 residues in the CDR3. V was shortened by 5 bases and J by 3 bases, with 19 bases between the two germline ends.

The count of this clone is one. V gene TRBV2 combines with J gene TRBJ1-1, with TRBD1 matching 10 bases. This CDR3 is 14 amino acids long. Per germline, CDR1 SNHLY and CDR2 FYNNEI. V lost 10 bases and J lost 4; bases outside the gene matches: 9. The CDR3 sequence is CATDRGPGRTEAFF. Written as DNA, the CDR3 is TGTGCCACCGACAGGGGGCCGGGTCGCACTGAAGCTTTCTTT.

This clone has only a few counts. The J gene is TRBJ1-6, the V gene TRBV19; possibly TRBD1 for D (6 bases). This CDR3 has 17 amino acids. Germline CDR1 and CDR2: LNHDA and SQIVND (reference sequence). Trimming stripped 4 bases from V and 6 bases from J, with 19 bases between. This CDR3 reads CASSNDRILMGNSPLHF. The CDR3 coding sequence is TGTGCCAGTAGTAACGACAGGATCCTTATGGGTAATTCACCCCTCCACTTT.

J is TRBJ1-1 and V is TRBV6-6; TRBD1 aligns across 10 bases. V gave up 5 bases and J gave up 3 bases; unmatched junction bases: 3. The CDR3 totals 14 residues. Germline V CDR1 and CDR2: MNHNY, SVGAGI (reference sequence). CDR3 amino acids: CASSEGQGYTEAFF. As DNA, the CDR3 is TGTGCCAGCAGTGAGGGACAGGGGTACACTGAAGCTTTCTTT.

V gene TRBV19 combines with J gene TRBJ1-1; D gene uncertain. V lost 7 bases to trimming and J lost 0 bases, with 12 bases between them. There are 14 residues in the CDR3. CDR1 is LNHDA and CDR2 is SQIVND in the germline V gene (reference sequence). The CDR3 coding sequence is TGTGCCAGTAATGCAGGAGGGATGAACACTGAAGCTTTCTTT. It yields the protein CASNAGGMNTEAFF.

The chain couples TRBV14 to TRBJ1-2; the D is unclear. V was trimmed by 1 base and J by 5 bases, leaving 8 bases between them. The germline V gene encodes CDR1 SGHDN and CDR2 FVKESK. The CDR3 covers 13 residues. The CDR3 loop reads CASSQGSVYGYTF. In DNA form, the CDR3 reads TGTGCCAGCAGCCAAGGGTCGGTTTATGGCTACACCTTC.

The chain uses TRBV6-1 and TRBJ2-7; TRBD2 matches at 7 bases. CDR1 MNHNS and CDR2 SASEGT come from the germline V gene. This CDR3 has 15 amino acids. The J segment lost 2 bases and the V segment lost 2 bases, leaving 6 bases of the junction unmatched. The CDR3 bases are TGTGCCAGCAGTGAACTTTCTAGCGGAGCCTACGAGCAGTACTTC. Its protein product is CASSELSSGAYEQYF.

The sample holds one count of this clone. The chain recombines TRBV2 with TRBJ2-7; 9 positions agree with TRBD1. The CDR3 spans 14 residues. V lost 6 bases, J lost 5 bases, and 8 bases stayed unmatched. Germline values: CDR1 SNHLY, CDR2 FYNNEI. The CDR3 DNA sequence: TGTGCCAGCAGGGCCGGGACAGGGTCCCACGAGCAGTACTTC. It translates to CASRAGTGSHEQYF.

The chain carries TRBV29-1 and TRBJ1-1; D not resolved. In germline, CDR1 is SQVTM, CDR2 ANQGSEA. The CDR3 covers 13 residues. Trimming removed 4 bases at V and 1 base at J, with 10 bases between. The CDR3: CSVVWASNTEAFF. Here the CDR3 DNA reads TGCAGCGTTGTCTGGGCTTCGAACACTGAAGCTTTCTTT. Full variable domain (remainder filled in from reference TRBV29-1 and TRBJ1-1): SAVISQKPSRDICQRGTSLTIQCQVDSQVTMMFWYRQQPGQSLTLIATANQGSEATYESGFVIDKFPISRPNLTFSTLTVSNMSPEDSSIYLCSVVWASNTEAFFGQGTRLTVV.

V is TRBV5-4 and J is TRBJ2-2, with D possibly matching TRBD2 (6 bases). Trimming removed 3 bases from V and 5 bases from J, with 11 bases in between. Looked up from germline, CDR1 is SGHNT and CDR2 is YYREEE (reference sequence). The CDR3 covers 14 residues. The CDR3 bases are TGTGCCAGCAGCTCGGGACTTACAACCGGGGAGCTGTTTTTT. Protein: CASSSGLTTGELFF.

Remarks on this clone: Other DNA sequences in the sample encode the same CDR3. The chain recombines TRBV19 with TRBJ1-5, with TRBD1 matching 11 bases. V shed 8 bases and J 10 bases; nucleotides not matched to a gene: 16. Germline lookup yields CDR1 LNHDA and CDR2 SQIVND (reference sequence). This CDR3 has 16 amino acids. DNA for the CDR3: TGTGCCAGTGGGCCCGGACAGGGGGCGCACGGTCAACCCCAGCATTTT. Amino acids: CASGPGQGAHGQPQHF. Variable domain in full (rest from reference TRBV19 and TRBJ1-5): DGGITQSPKYLFRKEGQNVTLSCEQNLNHDAMYWYRQDPGQGLRLIYYSQIVNDFQKGDIAEGYSVSREKKESFPLTVTSAQKNPTAFYLCASGPGQGAHGQPQHFGDGTRLSIL.

The chain links TRBV28 to TRBJ1-4; D is perhaps TRBD1 (5 bases). V lost 6 bases, J lost 10 bases, and 15 bases lay in between. The CDR3 contains 13 residues. Germline CDR1 and CDR2: MDHEN and SYDVKM. The CDR3 DNA reads as TGTGCCAGCAGACCGCAGGGAATAGGAAAACTGTTTTTT. The encoded protein is CASRPQGIGKLFF.

This clone came up once. The chain uses TRBV11-2 and TRBJ1-1; tentative D call: TRBD1 (6 bases). Trimming pared 5 bases from V and 1 base from J, leaving 11 bases between. This CDR3 contains 14 residues. Germline lookup yields CDR1 SGHAT and CDR2 FQNNGV. CDR3 amino acids: CASSPQGQNTEAFF. CDR3 coding DNA: TGTGCCAGCAGCCCCCAGGGGCAGAACACTGAAGCTTTCTTT.

This chain connects TRBV7-9 to TRBJ2-1; no definite D call. This CDR3 has 17 amino acids. Trimming left V 1 base short and J 5 bases short, with 18 bases between. Looked up from germline, CDR1 is SEHNR and CDR2 is FQNEAQ (reference sequence). CDR3 sequence reads: CASSLEVPLLPNNEQFF. In DNA, the CDR3 is TGTGCCAGCAGCTTAGAAGTTCCACTTTTACCCAACAATGAGCAGTTCTTC.

The chain joins TRBV6-5 to TRBJ2-5; 12 positions agree with TRBD2. Germline V gene data show CDR1 as MNHEY and CDR2 as SVGAGI. This CDR3 contains 14 residues. V lost 5 bases to trimming and J lost 5 bases; unmatched junction nucleotides: 3. CDR3: CASSLAGGRETQYF. Written as DNA, the CDR3 is TGTGCCAGCAGTCTAGCGGGGGGGCGGGAGACCCAGTACTTC.

The chain carries TRBV14 and TRBJ1-4; possible D gene TRBD1, 6 bases. CDR3 length equals 17 residues. Germline loops: CDR1 SGHDN, CDR2 FVKESK. Between the trimmed V and J ends, which lost 2 bases and 8 bases, there was a span of 21 bases. The CDR3 loop is CASSQSSTWGGHEKLFF. The DNA of the CDR3 is TGTGCCAGCAGCCAAAGTTCGACTTGGGGGGGGCACGAAAAACTGTTTTTT.

The chain recombines TRBV9 with TRBJ2-2; D ambiguous. Germline lookup yields CDR1 SGDLS and CDR2 YYNGEE. Trimming removed 2 bases at V and 4 bases at J, with 6 bases between. The CDR3 spans 13 residues. CDR3 region: CASSVRPTGELFF. The CDR3 DNA is TGTGCCAGCAGCGTGCGGCCCACCGGGGAGCTGTTTTTT.

CDR3 nucleotide sequence: TGTGCCAGCAGCAGATTAGCGGGAGGAGACGAGCAGTACTTC. Residues: CASSRLAGGDEQYF. The chain links TRBV5-4 to TRBJ2-7; 10 bases line up with TRBD2. J lost 5 bases, V lost 4 bases, and 6 bases had no gene match. The CDR3 covers 14 residues. Germline lookup yields CDR1 SGHNT and CDR2 YYREEE (reference sequence).

This clone was counted a few times. This chain joins TRBV7-6 and TRBJ2-7; 7 bases are shared with TRBD1. This CDR3 spans 14 amino acids. V shed 1 base and J 5 bases; nucleotides not matched to a gene: 5. CDR1 SGHVS and CDR2 FNYEAQ come from the germline V gene. CDR3 sequence (DNA): TGTGCCAGCAGCTTAGGGGCAGGGGGTAACGAGCAGTACTTC. The encoded protein is CASSLGAGGNEQYF.

This rearrangement joins TRBV6-1 to TRBJ1-5, with D perhaps TRBD1 (5 bases). Trimming removed 3 bases from V and 2 bases from J, with 11 bases in between. The germline gives CDR1 MNHNS, CDR2 SASEGT. The CDR3 loop spans 15 amino acids. This chain's CDR3 is CASSEGLSGNQPQHF. As DNA, the CDR3 is TGTGCCAGCAGTGAGGGGCTTTCGGGCAATCAGCCCCAGCATTTT.

This chain links TRBV21-1 with TRBJ2-7; the tabulated D call, TRBD2, remains unverified against the DNA. TRBV21-1 is deemed a pseudogene. This CDR3 has 14 amino acids. This CDR3 is CANQGRELAYEQYF. The CDR3 DNA sequence: TGTGCCAATCAGGGGCGGGAGTTAGCCTACGAGCAGTACTTC.

The V call is TRBV29-1, the J call TRBJ2-1, with 13 bases identical to TRBD2. With V trimmed by 7 bases and J by 9 bases, 9 bases remained unmatched. Per germline, CDR1 SQVTM and CDR2 ANQGSEA. This CDR3 spans 14 amino acids. CDR3 sequence: CSASGLAGEIEQFF. The CDR3 region has the DNA TGCAGCGCCTCCGGACTAGCGGGAGAGATTGAGCAGTTCTTC.